This T cell receptor (beta chain) stems from a study of beta chain features in type 1 diabetes. A word on this clone: Antigen specificity is unknown.

Findings and limits, study-wide: Shortening that was moderate but significant affected the TCRB CDR3s of Type 1 diabetes patients in all four CD4+ subsets.

The whole isolated RNA underwent reverse transcription, so sequencing captured expressed TCRB transcripts. Some clones are missing from TCRdb's copy, which holds only in-frame ones; the method was immunoSEQ multiplex PCR. The table has 150,000 to 200,000 clones, 8% to 8.5% seen once. The CDR3 covers 15 residues. The J segment lost 7 bases and the V segment lost 4 bases, leaving 6 bases of the junction unmatched. Germline CDR1 and CDR2: SGHDT and YYEEEE. The sequencing input was central memory CD4+ T cells from blood. This TCR came from a young woman with type 1 diabetes. J is TRBJ2-1 and V is TRBV5-6, with 12 positions matching TRBD2. CDR3 coding DNA: TGTGCCAGCAGCCCCGGGACTAGCGGGTGGAATGAGCAGTTCTTC. As protein: CASSPGTSGWNEQFF.